This T cell receptor (beta chain) is drawn from a study of T cells in localized non-small cell lung cancer. Profiled with immunoSEQ multiplex PCR; TCRdb holds only in-frame clones, not every one. Of about 2,500 clones detected, roughly 25% appear once; the ten largest clones hold roughly a tenth. Trimming removed 2 bases from V and 1 base from J; junction bases left unmatched: 3. Germline CDR1 reads MDHEN; CDR2 reads SYDVKM. This CDR3 spans 15 amino acids. In this sample, this clone turned up once. The chain links TRBV28 to TRBJ1-1, with 8 bases identical to TRBD1. This specimen was normal lung tissue next to the tumor, taken before any cancer treatment. This clonotype was obtained from a man aged 40 to 69 with stage II lung adenocarcinoma. CDR3 region: CASSLTDRGNTEAFF. In DNA, the CDR3 is TGTGCCAGCAGTTTAACCGACAGGGGGAACACTGAAGCTTTCTTT.